This TCR beta chain originates from a study of blood T cell repertoires in COVID-19. Across the whole study: COVID-19 samples collected from the United States, Italy and Spain covered acute and convalescent phases. PBMCs, B-cell-depleted T cells, or T cells were the source of the cDNA or gDNA that made up the material.

V was shortened by 5 bases and J by 4 bases, with 14 bases between the two germline ends. In germline, CDR1 is SGHAT, CDR2 FQDESV (reference sequence). The CDR3 covers 14 residues. As handled by the study authors: Nucleated cell number was recorded as an estimate derived from reference gene primer amplification. Libraries were prepared by immunoSEQ multiplex PCR; TCRdb keeps only in-frame clonotypes and omits some of them. For V, J and clone size, that table is used; D and trimming come from the DNA. The table shows about 250,000 clones, with around nine tenths occurring only once. This receptor was taken from a man younger than 45 with acute or convalescent COVID-19. The sample comprised peripheral blood. The chain links TRBV11-1 to TRBJ1-1; D gene uncertain. The DNA of the CDR3 is TGTGCCAGCAGCCCCGAGCCCTCAGGCACTGAAGCTTTCTTT. This gives the protein CASSPEPSGTEAFF.